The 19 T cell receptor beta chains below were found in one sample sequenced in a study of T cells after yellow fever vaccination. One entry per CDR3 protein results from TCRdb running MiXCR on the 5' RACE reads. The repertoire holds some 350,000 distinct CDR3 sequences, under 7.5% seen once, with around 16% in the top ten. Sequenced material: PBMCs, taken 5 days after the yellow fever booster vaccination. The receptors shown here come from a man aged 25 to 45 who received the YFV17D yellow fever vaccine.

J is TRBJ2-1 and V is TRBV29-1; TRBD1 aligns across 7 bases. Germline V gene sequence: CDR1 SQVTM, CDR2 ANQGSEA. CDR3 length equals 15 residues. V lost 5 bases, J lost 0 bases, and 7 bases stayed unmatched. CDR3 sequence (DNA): TGCAGCGTTCCGACAGGGAGCAGCTCCTACAATGAGCAGTTCTTC. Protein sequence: CSVPTGSSSYNEQFF.

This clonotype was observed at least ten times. The CDR3 region has the DNA TGTGCCAGCAGCTTGGCCCTAACTGGGGCCAACGTCCTGACTTTC. It yields the protein CASSLALTGANVLTF. V usage is TRBV5-6 and J usage is TRBJ2-6, with D unclear. With 0 bases removed from V and 2 bases from J, the gap between germline ends came to 6 bases. The CDR3 spans 15 residues. CDR1 is SGHDT and CDR2 is YYEEEE in the germline V gene.

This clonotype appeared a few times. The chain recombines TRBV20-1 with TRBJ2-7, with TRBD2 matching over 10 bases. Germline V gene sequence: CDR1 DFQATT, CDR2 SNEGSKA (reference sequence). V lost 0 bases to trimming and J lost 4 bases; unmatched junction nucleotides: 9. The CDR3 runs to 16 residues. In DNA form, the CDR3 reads TGCAGTGCTAGAGAGGCTAGCGGGAGAGTAGGTTACGAGCAGTACTTC. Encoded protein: CSAREASGRVGYEQYF.

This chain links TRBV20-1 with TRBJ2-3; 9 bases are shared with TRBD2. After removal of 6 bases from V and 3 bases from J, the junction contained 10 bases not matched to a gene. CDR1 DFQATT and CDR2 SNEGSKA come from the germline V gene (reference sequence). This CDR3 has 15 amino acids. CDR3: CSALGASGKTDTQYF. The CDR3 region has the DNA TGCAGTGCCCTAGGAGCTAGCGGGAAAACAGATACGCAGTATTTT.

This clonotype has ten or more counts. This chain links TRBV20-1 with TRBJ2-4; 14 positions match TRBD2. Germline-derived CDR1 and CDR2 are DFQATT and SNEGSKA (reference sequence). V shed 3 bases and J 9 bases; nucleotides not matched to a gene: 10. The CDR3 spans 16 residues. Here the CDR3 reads CSASPGTSGRWGIQYF. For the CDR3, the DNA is TGCAGTGCTAGCCCCGGGACTAGCGGGAGATGGGGCATTCAGTACTTC.

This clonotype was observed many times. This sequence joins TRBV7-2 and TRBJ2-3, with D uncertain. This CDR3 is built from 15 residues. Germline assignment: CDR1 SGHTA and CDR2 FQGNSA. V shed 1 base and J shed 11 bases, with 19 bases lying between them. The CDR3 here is CASSLGARLNKEQYF. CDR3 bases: TGTGCCAGCAGCTTAGGGGCACGGTTAAACAAAGAGCAGTATTTT.

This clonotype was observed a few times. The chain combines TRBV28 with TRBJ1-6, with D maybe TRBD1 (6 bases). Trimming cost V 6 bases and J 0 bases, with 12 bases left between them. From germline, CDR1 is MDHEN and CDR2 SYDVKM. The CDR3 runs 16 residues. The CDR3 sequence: CASRNRASSYNSPLHF. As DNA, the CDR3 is TGTGCCAGCAGAAACAGGGCCAGCTCCTATAATTCACCCCTCCACTTT.

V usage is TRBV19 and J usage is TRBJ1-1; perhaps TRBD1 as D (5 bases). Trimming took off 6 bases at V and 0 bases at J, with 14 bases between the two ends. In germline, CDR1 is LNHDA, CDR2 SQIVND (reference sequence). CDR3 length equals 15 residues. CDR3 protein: CASRRDAQLNTEAFF. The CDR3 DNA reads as TGTGCCAGTAGGAGGGACGCCCAGCTGAACACTGAAGCTTTCTTT.

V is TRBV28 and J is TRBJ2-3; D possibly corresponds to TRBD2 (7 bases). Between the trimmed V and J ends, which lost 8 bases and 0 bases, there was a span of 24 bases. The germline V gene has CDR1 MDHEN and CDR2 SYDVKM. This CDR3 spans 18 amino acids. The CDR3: CASHPTQGQRGSTDTQYF. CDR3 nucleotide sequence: TGTGCCAGCCACCCGACCCAGGGGCAGCGGGGTAGCACAGATACGCAGTATTTT.

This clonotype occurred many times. In DNA, the CDR3 is TGCAGTGCTAGAGTCGGATCGACAGTCACTGAAGCTTTCTTT. As protein: CSARVGSTVTEAFF. The chain has TRBV20-1 and TRBJ1-1; TRBD1 is a possible D gene (5 bases). This CDR3 region has 14 residues. V shed 1 base and J shed 4 bases, with 13 bases lying between them. CDR1 is DFQATT and CDR2 is SNEGSKA in the germline V gene (reference sequence).

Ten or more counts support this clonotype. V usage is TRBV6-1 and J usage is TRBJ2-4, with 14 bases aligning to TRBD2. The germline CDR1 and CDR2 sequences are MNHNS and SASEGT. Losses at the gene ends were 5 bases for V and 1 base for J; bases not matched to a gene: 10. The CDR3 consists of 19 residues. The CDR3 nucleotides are TGTGCCAGCAGTCGGGAGACTAGCGGGAGGGCCGGGGCCAAAAACATTCAGTACTTC. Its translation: CASSRETSGRAGAKNIQYF.

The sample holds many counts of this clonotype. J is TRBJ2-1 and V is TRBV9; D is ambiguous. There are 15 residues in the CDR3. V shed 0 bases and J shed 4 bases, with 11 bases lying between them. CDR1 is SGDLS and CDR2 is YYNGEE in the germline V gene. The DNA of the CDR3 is TGTGCCAGCAGCGTAGATGGAGAAGGGTACAATGAGCAGTTCTTC. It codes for CASSVDGEGYNEQFF.

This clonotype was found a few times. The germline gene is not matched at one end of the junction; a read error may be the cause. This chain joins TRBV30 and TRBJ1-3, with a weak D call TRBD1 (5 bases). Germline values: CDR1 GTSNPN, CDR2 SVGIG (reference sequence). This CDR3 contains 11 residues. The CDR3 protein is CAWSVVSRVCF. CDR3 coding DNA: TGTGCCTGGAGTGTTGTCAGCAGGGTATGTTTT.

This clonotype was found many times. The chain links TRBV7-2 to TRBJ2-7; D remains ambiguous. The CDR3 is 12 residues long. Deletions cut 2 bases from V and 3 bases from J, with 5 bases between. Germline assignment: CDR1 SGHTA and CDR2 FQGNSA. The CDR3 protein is CASSLTSYEQYF. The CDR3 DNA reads TGTGCCAGCAGCTTAACAAGCTACGAGCAGTACTTC. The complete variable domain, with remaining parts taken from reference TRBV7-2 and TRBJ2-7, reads GAGVSQSPSNKVTEKGKDVELRCDPISGHTALYWYRQSLGQGLEFLIYFQGNSAPDKSGLPSDRFSAERTGGSVSTLTIQRTQQEDSAVYLCASSLTSYEQYFGPGTRLTVT.

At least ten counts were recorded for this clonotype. The CDR3 DNA is TGTGCCAGCTCCCGACAGGGTTTGACCACCCAAGAGACCCAGTACTTC. Translating it yields CASSRQGLTTQETQYF. The chain is built from TRBV18 and TRBJ2-5; 7 bases agree with TRBD1. In germline, CDR1 is KGHSH, CDR2 LQKENI. This CDR3 spans 16 amino acids. The J segment lost 1 base and the V segment lost 6 bases, leaving 11 bases of the junction unmatched.

The CDR3 sequence: CATRAGAGDTQYF. DNA for the CDR3: TGTGCCACCCGGGCGGGCGCTGGGGATACGCAGTATTTT. This sequence joins TRBV24-1 and TRBJ2-3; possible D gene TRBD2, 5 bases. Germline assignment: CDR1 KGHDR and CDR2 SFDVKD. The CDR3 contains 13 residues. V lost 9 bases, J lost 6 bases, and 15 bases lay in between.

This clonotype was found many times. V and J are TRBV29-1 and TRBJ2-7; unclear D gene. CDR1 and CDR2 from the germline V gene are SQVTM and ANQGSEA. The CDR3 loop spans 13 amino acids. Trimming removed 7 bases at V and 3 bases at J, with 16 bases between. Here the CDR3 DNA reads TGCAGCGCCGGACGGTCGGACCGCTACGAGCAGTACTTC. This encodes CSAGRSDRYEQYF.

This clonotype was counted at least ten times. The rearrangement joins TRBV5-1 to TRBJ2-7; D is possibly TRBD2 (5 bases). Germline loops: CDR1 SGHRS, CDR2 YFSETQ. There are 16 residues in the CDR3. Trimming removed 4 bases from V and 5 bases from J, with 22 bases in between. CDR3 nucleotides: TGCGCCAGCAGCCGGCGCGAAAGCGCAATCGGGGACGAGCAGTACTTC. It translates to CASSRRESAIGDEQYF.

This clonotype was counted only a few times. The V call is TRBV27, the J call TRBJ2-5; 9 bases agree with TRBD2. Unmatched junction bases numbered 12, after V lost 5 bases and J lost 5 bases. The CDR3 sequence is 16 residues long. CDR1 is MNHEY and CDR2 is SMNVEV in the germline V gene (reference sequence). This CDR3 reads CASSVGPGLAGETQYF. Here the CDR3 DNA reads TGTGCCAGCAGTGTCGGGCCGGGACTAGCAGGGGAGACCCAGTACTTC.